This is a list of T cell receptor beta chains from one sample in a study of shared clonotypes between healthy human individuals. Assay used: immunoSEQ multiplex PCR; TCRdb lists only in-frame clones, some missing. The profile shows roughly 100,000 clones, around 71% of them singletons. Sequences were obtained from memory CD8+ T cells sorted from blood. The receptors derive from a woman aged 25 to 39 in good health. The CDR3 runs from the conserved cysteine through the conserved F or W. Fields, in order: J gene, clone size, V gene, D gene, CDR3 DNA, CDR3 protein. The D gene is left open where the match is weak. Some rows have no size entry. The others give once, few or many, or a class for an expanded clone.

TRBJ1-1 . TRBV30 . TGTGCATCAAACAAGGAGGGTTCGAACACTGAAGCTTTCTTT CASNKEGSNTEAFF
TRBJ1-1 . TRBV19 . TGTGCCAGTAGTATCGATCTAGGGACTGAAGCTTTCTTT CASSIDLGTEAFF
TRBJ2-7 once TRBV10-3 TRBD1 TGTGCCATCAGCCGACAGGGTCCTTACGAGCAGTACTTC CAISRQGPYEQYF
TRBJ2-1 . TRBV6-6 . TGTGCCAGCAGTTACGAAATACACAATGAGCAGTTCTTC CASSYEIHNEQFF
TRBJ2-7 . TRBV11-2 . TGTGCCAGCAGCCCCACGGGGCCCTACGAGCAGTACTTC CASSPTGPYEQYF
TRBJ1-5 . TRBV16 . TGTGCCAGCAGCCCTGGGGAGGGGGTGGTCAATCAGCCCCAGCATTTT CASSPGEGVVNQPQHF
TRBJ2-5 few TRBV5-4 . TGTGCCAGCAGCCGCAGGGGAGGGGGCCAAGAGACCCAGTACTTC CASSRRGGGQETQYF
TRBJ2-1 few TRBV5-6 TRBD2 TGTGCCAGCAGCCCGGGACTAGCGGGAGCGTGGGACAATGAGCAGTTCTTC CASSPGLAGAWDNEQFF
TRBJ2-7 . TRBV14 . TGTGCCAGCAGCCAGTCCCGGGACGGTCCCTACGAGCAGTACTTC CASSQSRDGPYEQYF
TRBJ2-5 . TRBV28 . TGTGCCAGCAGCCCCCCGGGACACCTGTACCAAGAGACCCAGTACTTC CASSPPGHLYQETQYF
TRBJ2-3 many TRBV15 TRBD1 TGTGCCACCAGCAGTCCCGTGACAGGGCGTGAGGGCACAGATACGCAGTATTTT CATSSPVTGREGTDTQYF
TRBJ2-1 few TRBV5-4 . TGTGCCAGCAGACTGGACAGCGAGCAGTTCTTC CASRLDSEQFF